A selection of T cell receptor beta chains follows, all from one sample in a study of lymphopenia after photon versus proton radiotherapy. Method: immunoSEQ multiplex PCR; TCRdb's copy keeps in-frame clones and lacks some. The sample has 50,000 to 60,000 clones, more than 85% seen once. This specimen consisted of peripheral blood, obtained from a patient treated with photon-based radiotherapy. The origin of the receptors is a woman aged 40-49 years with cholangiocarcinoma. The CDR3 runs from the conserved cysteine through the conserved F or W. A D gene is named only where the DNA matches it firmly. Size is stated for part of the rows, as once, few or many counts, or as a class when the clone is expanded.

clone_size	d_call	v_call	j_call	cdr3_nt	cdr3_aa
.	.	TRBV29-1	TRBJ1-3	TGCAGCGTTGACCGGGGCCTTCCGGGGACCATATATTTT	CSVDRGLPGTIYF
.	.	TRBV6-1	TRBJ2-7	TGTGCCAGCAGTGAAGAGGGGTTTATGGAGCAGTACTTC	CASSEEGFMEQYF
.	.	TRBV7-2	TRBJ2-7	TGTGCCAGCAGCAGCCTACCCTACTCCTACGAGCAGTACTTC	CASSSLPYSYEQYF
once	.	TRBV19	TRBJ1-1	TGTGCCAGTAGTATAGCCGTAGGGCCTCACACTGAAGCTTTCTTT	CASSIAVGPHTEAFF
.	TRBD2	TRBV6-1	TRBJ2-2	TGTGCCAGCAGTGAACTAGCGGGAGGAACCGGGGAGCTGTTTTTT	CASSELAGGTGELFF
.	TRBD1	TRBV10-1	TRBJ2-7	TGCGCCCGCAAGAACAGGGGGAGGTACGAGCAGTACTTC	CARKNRGRYEQYF
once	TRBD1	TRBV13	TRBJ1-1	TGTGCCAGCAGTTTAAGGACAGGGAACACTGAAGCTTTCTTT	CASSLRTGNTEAFF
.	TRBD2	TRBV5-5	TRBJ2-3	TGTGCCAGCAGCTTTACGGCTAGCGGGGCCAGGGGGGATACGCAGTATTTT	CASSFTASGARGDTQYF
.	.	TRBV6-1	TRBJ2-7	TGTGCCAGCAGTGAATACCGGGACCTTTCCTACGAGCAGTACTTC	CASSEYRDLSYEQYF
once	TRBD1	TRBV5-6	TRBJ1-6	TGTGCCAGCAGCGCTGACAGGGTGACAAATAATTCACCCCTCCACTTT	CASSADRVTNNSPLHF
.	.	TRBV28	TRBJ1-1	TGTGCCAGCAGTTTCCCGGACGGACAGAACACTGAAGCTTTCTTT	CASSFPDGQNTEAFF
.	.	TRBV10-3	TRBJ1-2	TGTGCCATCAGTGAGTCGGCCCCAGGGAACTATGGCTACACCTTC	CAISESAPGNYGYTF
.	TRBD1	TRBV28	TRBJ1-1	TGTGCCAGCAGTGGACAGGGGGCTAAAGCTTTCTTT	CASSGQGAKAFF
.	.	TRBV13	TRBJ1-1	TGTGCCAGCAGCTTAGATCTTGGCGGCCCTTATGGGACTGAAGCTTTCTTT	CASSLDLGGPYGTEAFF
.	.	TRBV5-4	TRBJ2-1	TGTGCCAGCAGCCTAGAATCCTACAATGAGCAGTTCTTC	CASSLESYNEQFF
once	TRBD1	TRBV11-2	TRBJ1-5	TGTGCCAGCAGTGAGGGGGCCGTAGGGACAGGGGGCAATCAGCCCCAGCATTTT	CASSEGAVGTGGNQPQHF
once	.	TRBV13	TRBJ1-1	TGTGCCAGCAGCTTAATAGGGGTGGCTTTCTTT	CASSLIGVAFF
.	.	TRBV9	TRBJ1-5	TGTGCCAGCAGCGTAGGGGACGTGAGGCAGCCCCAGCATTTT	CASSVGDVRQPQHF
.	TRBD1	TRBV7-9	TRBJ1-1	TGTGCCAGCAGCCCCCGGGACAGGAACACTGAAGCTTTCTTT	CASSPRDRNTEAFF
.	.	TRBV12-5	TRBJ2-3	TGTGCTAGTGGTTTGGGTTCAGATACGCAGTATTTT	CASGLGSDTQYF
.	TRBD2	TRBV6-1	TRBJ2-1	TGTGCCAGCACCCCGGGGGCGGGGGGGTGGAATGAGCAGTTCTTC	CASTPGAGGWNEQFF
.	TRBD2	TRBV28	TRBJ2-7	TGTGCCAGCAGTTTCGGGACTAGCGGGCCTACTAACTCATTCTACGAGCAGTACTTC	CASSFGTSGPTNSFYEQYF
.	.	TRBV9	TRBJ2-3	TGTGCCAGCAAGAGGGGGGATACGCAGTATTTT	CASKRGDTQYF
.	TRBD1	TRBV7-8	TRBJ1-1	TGTGCCAGCAGCTTAGGCGGACAGGGTGCTGAAGCTTTCTTT	CASSLGGQGAEAFF
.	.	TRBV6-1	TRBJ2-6	TGTGCCAGCAGTGGTAGACGGATCTCTGGGGCCAACGTCCTGACTTTC	CASSGRRISGANVLTF
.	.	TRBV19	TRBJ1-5	TGTGCCAGTAGTCCGCCAACCGGGACACGCAATCAGCCCCAGCATTTT	CASSPPTGTRNQPQHF
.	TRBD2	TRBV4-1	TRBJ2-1	TGCGCCAGCAGCCCACTAGCGCAGAACAATGAGCAGTTCTTC	CASSPLAQNNEQFF
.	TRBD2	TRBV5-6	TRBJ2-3	TGTGCCAGCCAATGGGGCGGGCGGGGGGCAGATACGCAGTATTTT	CASQWGGRGADTQYF
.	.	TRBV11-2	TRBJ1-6	TGTGCCAGCAGCTTAGCGGTTAGCCACTCACCCCTCCACTTT	CASSLAVSHSPLHF
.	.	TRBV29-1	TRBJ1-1	TGCAGCGTTCATGGGGCGGCTGAAGCTTTCTTT	CSVHGAAEAFF
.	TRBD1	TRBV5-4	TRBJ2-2	TGTGCCACCTCGCGACAGGGAGAAACCGGGGAGCTGTTTTTT	CATSRQGETGELFF
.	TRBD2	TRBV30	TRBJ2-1	TGTGCCTGGAGTGGTAGCGGGGGGCGCTTTTACAATGAGCAGTTCTTC	CAWSGSGGRFYNEQFF
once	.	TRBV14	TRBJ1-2	TGTGCCAGCAGCCATGACTCGACGGGCTATGGCTACACCTTC	CASSHDSTGYGYTF
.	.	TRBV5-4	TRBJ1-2	TGTGCCAGCAGCTTGGGTCTAACGGGGGTCTATGGCTACACCTTC	CASSLGLTGVYGYTF
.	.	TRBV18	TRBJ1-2	TGTGCCAGCTCAGAGAGGGACCCTAACTATGGCTACACCTTC	CASSERDPNYGYTF
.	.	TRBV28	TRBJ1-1	TGTGCCAGCAGTCATGGACCCCTGAACACTGAAGCTTTCTTT	CASSHGPLNTEAFF
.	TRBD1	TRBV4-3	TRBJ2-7	TGCGCCAGCAGCCTAGACAGGGGAAAGGACGAGCAGTACTTC	CASSLDRGKDEQYF
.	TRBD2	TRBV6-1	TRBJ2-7	TGTGCCAGCCGACTAGCGGGAGGCTGGGAGCAGTACTTC	CASRLAGGWEQYF
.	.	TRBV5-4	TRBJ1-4	TGTGCCAGCAGCCGCGGATCTTCGACTAATGAAAAACTGTTTTTT	CASSRGSSTNEKLFF
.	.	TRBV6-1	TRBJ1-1	TGTGCCAGCAGTGCCCTCGGTAAGGGGGCTTTCTTT	CASSALGKGAFF
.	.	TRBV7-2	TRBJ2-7	TGTGCCAGCAGCCCCCGACAGAGCTCCTACGAGCAGTACTTC	CASSPRQSSYEQYF
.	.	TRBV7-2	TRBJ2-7	TGTGCCAGCAGCTTAGGAGAGTTTGGCCTAGCCTACGAGCAGTACTTC	CASSLGEFGLAYEQYF
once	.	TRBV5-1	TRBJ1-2	TGCGCCAGCAGCGTGGACCCCACGGCCGATGGCTACACCTTC	CASSVDPTADGYTF
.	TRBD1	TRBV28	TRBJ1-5	TGTGCCAGCCAGGGGGTAAATCAGCCCCAGCATTTT	CASQGVNQPQHF
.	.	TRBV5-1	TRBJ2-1	TGCGCCAGCAGCTTGGTTTACCAGCCAAGAGGTGAGCAGTTCTTC	CASSLVYQPRGEQFF